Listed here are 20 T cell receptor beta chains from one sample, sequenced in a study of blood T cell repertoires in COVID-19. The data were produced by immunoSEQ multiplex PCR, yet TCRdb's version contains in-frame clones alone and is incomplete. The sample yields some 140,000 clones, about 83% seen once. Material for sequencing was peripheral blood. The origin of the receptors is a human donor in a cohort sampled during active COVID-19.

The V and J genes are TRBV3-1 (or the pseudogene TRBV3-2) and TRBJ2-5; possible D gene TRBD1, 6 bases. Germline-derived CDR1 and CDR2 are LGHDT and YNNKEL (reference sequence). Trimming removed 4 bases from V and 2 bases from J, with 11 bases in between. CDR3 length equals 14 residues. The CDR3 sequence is CASSLRTAQETQYF. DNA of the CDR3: TGTGCCAGCAGCCTAAGGACAGCACAAGAGACCCAGTACTTC.

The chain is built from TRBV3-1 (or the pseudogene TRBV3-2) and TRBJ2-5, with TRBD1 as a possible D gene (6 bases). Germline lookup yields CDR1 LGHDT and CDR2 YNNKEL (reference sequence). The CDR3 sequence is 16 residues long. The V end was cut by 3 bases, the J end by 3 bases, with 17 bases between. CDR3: CASSHRDNSLEETQYF. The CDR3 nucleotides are TGTGCCAGCAGCCATCGGGACAATTCCCTCGAAGAGACCCAGTACTTC.

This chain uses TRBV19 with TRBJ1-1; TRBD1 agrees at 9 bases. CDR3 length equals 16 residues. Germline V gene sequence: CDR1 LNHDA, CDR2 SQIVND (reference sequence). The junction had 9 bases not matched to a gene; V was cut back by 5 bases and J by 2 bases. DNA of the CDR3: TGTGCCAGTAGTCCGATACGGGGACAGGGTAACACTGAAGCTTTCTTT. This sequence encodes CASSPIRGQGNTEAFF.

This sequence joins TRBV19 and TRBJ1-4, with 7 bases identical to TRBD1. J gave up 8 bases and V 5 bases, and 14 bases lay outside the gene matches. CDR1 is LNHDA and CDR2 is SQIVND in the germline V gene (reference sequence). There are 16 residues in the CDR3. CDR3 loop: CASSPRTGPRREKLFF. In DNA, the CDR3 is TGTGCCAGTAGTCCTAGGACAGGACCTAGAAGGGAAAAACTGTTTTTT.

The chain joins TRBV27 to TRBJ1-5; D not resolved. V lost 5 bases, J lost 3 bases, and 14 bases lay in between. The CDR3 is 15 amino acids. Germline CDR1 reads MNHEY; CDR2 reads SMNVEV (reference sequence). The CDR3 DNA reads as TGTGCCAGCAGTCTCGACCGAGGTCCCAATCAGCCCCAGCATTTT. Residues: CASSLDRGPNQPQHF.

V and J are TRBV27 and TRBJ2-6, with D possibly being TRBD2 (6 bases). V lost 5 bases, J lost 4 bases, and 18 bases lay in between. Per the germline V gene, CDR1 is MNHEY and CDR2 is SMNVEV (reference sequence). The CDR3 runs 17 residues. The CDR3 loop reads CASSRLGTPFGANVLTF. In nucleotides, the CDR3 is TGTGCCAGCAGTAGATTGGGGACTCCTTTCGGGGCCAACGTCCTGACTTTC. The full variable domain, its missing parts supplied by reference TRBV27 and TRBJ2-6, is EAQVTQNPRYLITVTGKKLTVTCSQNMNHEYMSWYRQDPGLGLRQIYYSMNVEVTDKGDVPEGYKVSRKEKRNFPLILESPSPNQTSLYFCASSRLGTPFGANVLTFGAGSRLTVL.

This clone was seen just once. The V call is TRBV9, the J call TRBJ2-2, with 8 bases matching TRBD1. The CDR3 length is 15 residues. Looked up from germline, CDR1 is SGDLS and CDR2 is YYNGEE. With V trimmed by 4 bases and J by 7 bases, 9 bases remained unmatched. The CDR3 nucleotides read TGTGCCAGCAGCCCCCAGGACAGGGCTATCGGGGAGCTGTTTTTT. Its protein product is CASSPQDRAIGELFF.

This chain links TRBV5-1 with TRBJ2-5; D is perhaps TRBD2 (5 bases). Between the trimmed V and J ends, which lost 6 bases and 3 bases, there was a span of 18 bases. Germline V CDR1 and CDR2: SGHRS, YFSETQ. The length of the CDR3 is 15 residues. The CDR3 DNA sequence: TGCGCCAGCACCAAAGACGCGGGCCAGAAAGAGACCCAGTACTTC. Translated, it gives CASTKDAGQKETQYF. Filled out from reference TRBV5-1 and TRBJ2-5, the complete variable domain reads KAGVTQTPRYLIKTRGQQVTLSCSPISGHRSVSWYQQTPGQGLQFLFEYFSETQRNKGNFPGRFSGRQFSNSRSEMNVSTLELGDSALYLCASTKDAGQKETQYFGPGTRLLVL.

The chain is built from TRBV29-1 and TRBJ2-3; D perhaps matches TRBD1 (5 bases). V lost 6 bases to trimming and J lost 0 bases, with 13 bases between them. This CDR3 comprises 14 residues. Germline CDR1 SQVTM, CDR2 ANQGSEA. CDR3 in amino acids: CSVSQDLSTDTQYF. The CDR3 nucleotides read TGCAGCGTCTCACAGGATCTAAGCACAGATACGCAGTATTTT.

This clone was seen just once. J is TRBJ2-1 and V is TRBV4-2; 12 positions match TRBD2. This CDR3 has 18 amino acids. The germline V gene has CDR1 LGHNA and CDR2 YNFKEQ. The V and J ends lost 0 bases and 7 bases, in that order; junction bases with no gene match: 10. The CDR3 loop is CASSQDFTSGGPGNEQFF. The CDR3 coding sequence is TGTGCCAGCAGCCAAGATTTCACTAGCGGGGGGCCCGGAAATGAGCAGTTCTTC.

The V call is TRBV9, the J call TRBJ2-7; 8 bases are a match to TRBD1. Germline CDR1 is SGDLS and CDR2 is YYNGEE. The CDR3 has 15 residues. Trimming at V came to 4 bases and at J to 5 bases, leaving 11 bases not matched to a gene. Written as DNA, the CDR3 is TGTGCCAGCAGCACAACAGGACAGGGTCGCCACGAGCAGTACTTC. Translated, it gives CASSTTGQGRHEQYF.

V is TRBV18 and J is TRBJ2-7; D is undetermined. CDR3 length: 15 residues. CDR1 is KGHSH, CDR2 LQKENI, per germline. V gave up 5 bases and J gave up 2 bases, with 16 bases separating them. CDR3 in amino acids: CASSDTDRSAYEQYF. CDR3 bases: TGTGCCAGCTCAGATACCGACCGGAGCGCCTACGAGCAGTACTTC. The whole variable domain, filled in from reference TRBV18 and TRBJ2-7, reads NAGVMQNPRHLVRRRGQEARLRCSPMKGHSHVYWYRQLPEEGLKFMVYLQKENIIDESGMPKERFSAEFPKEGPSILRIQQVVRGDSAAYFCASSDTDRSAYEQYFGPGTRLTVT.

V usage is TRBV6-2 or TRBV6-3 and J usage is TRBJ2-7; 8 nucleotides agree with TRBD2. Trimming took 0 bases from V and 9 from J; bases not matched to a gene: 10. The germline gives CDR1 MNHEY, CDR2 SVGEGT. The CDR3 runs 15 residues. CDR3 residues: CASSYSSGGGTVQYF. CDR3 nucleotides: TGTGCCAGCAGTTACTCGAGTGGCGGGGGGACCGTGCAGTACTTC.

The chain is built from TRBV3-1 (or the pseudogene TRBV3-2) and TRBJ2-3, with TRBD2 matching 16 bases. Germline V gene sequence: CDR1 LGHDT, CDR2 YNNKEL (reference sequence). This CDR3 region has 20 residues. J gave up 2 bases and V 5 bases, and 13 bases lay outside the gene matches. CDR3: CASSGKPGLAGGGYTDTQYF. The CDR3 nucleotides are TGTGCCAGCAGCGGGAAGCCGGGACTAGCGGGGGGGGGTTACACAGATACGCAGTATTTT.

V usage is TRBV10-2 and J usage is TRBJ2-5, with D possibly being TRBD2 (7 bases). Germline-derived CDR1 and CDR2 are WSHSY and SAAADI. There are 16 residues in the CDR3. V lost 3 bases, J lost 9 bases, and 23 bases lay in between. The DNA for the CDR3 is TGCGCCAGCAGTGAAGGGGTCCGGGGGGCTACCTTTCCCCAGTACTTC. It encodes CASSEGVRGATFPQYF.

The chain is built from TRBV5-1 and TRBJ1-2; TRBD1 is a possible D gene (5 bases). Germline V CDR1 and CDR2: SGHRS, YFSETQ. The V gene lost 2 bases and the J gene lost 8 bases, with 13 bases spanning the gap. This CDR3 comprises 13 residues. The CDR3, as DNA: TGCGCCAGCAGCTTTCAGGGCTCGGAAGGCTACACCTTC. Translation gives CASSFQGSEGYTF.

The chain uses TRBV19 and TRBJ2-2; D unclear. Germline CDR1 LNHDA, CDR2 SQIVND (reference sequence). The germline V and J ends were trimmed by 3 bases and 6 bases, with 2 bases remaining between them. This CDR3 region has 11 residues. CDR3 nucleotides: TGTGCCAGTAGTATCTCCGGGGAGCTGTTTTTT. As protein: CASSISGELFF. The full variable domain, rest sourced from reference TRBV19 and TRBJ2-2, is DGGITQSPKYLFRKEGQNVTLSCEQNLNHDAMYWYRQDPGQGLRLIYYSQIVNDFQKGDIAEGYSVSREKKESFPLTVTSAQKNPTAFYLCASSISGELFFGEGSRLTVL.

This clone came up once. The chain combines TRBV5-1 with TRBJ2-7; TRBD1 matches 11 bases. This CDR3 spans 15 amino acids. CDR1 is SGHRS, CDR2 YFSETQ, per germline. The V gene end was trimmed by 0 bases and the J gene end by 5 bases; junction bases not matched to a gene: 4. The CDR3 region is CASSLDGTGGDEQYF. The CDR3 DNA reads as TGCGCCAGCAGCTTGGATGGGACAGGGGGGGACGAGCAGTACTTC.

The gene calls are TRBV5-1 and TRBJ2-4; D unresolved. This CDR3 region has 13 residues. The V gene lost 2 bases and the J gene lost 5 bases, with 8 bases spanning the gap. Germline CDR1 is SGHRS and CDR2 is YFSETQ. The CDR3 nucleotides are TGCGCCAGCAGCTTAAGTGGAGAAAACATTCAGTACTTC. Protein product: CASSLSGENIQYF.

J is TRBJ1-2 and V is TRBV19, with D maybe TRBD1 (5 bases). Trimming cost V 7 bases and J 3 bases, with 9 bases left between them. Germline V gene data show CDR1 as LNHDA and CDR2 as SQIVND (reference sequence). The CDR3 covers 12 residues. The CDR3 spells CASMGQHYGYTF. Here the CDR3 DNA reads TGTGCCAGTATGGGGCAACACTATGGCTACACCTTC. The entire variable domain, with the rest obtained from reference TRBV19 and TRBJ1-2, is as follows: DGGITQSPKYLFRKEGQNVTLSCEQNLNHDAMYWYRQDPGQGLRLIYYSQIVNDFQKGDIAEGYSVSREKKESFPLTVTSAQKNPTAFYLCASMGQHYGYTFGSGTRLTVV.